The 26 T cell receptor beta chains given below trace back to one sample, sequenced in a study of cytomegalovirus exposure and HLA in healthy donors (dated by TCRdb to 2017 to 2019). The method behind the library was the immunoSEQ multiplex PCR assay. A mixture of 60 forward primers for TCR Vbeta segments and 13 reverse primers for TCR Jbeta segments was used in the multiplex PCR. This immuneACCESS table, as held by TCRdb, lists in-frame sequences with V and J called but not all clones. Of the missing ones, under half trace to an unresolved V gene in checked studies; the others have no known cause. The table for this sample lists 150,000 to 160,000 clones; around 80% of them were counted only once. The biggest ten clones account for around 5.2% of the sample. The sequenced sample was PBMCs. The receptor set was obtained from a woman in her thirties or forties in good health and CMV-seropositive.

V is TRBV4-2 and J is TRBJ2-7; TRBD1 is a possible D gene (5 bases). V lost 1 base to trimming and J lost 3 bases, with 10 bases between them. In germline, CDR1 is LGHNA, CDR2 YNFKEQ. The CDR3 spans 14 residues. For the CDR3, the DNA is TGTGCCAGCAGCCAAGGGCAGGGTGACTACGAGCAGTACTTC. Its translation is CASSQGQGDYEQYF.

Only a few counts were recorded for this clone. The chain links TRBV7-9 to TRBJ1-1; 7 bases are shared with TRBD1. Germline V CDR1 and CDR2: SEHNR, FQNEAQ (reference sequence). The CDR3 runs to 13 residues. After removal of 4 bases from V and 7 bases from J, the junction contained 6 bases not matched to a gene. CDR3 loop: CASSSRQGLEAFF. The CDR3 coding sequence is TGTGCCAGCAGCTCCAGACAGGGACTTGAAGCTTTCTTT.

The chain combines TRBV6-6 with TRBJ2-1; TRBD2 might be the D (6 bases). V lost 0 bases to trimming and J lost 9 bases, with 12 bases between them. The CDR3 is 14 residues long. Germline CDR1 is MNHNY and CDR2 is SVGAGI (reference sequence). The CDR3 here is CASSYSASAGEQFF. CDR3 DNA sequence: TGTGCCAGCAGTTACTCGGCTAGCGCAGGTGAGCAGTTCTTC.

The V and J genes are TRBV5-1 and TRBJ2-3, with 14 bases aligning to TRBD2. CDR1 and CDR2 from the germline V gene are SGHRS and YFSETQ. The CDR3 covers 17 residues. V was pared by 0 bases and J by 5 bases, with 5 bases of the junction left unmatched. This chain's CDR3 is CASSLVGLAGEVDTQYF. The DNA of the CDR3 is TGCGCCAGCAGCTTGGTGGGACTAGCGGGAGAGGTAGATACGCAGTATTTT.

Comment on this clone: Sequence at one end of the junction differs from germline and may be a read error. The chain is built from TRBV27 and TRBJ1-1; unclear D gene. The germline gives CDR1 MNHEY, CDR2 SMNVEV (reference sequence). The CDR3 loop spans 13 amino acids. CDR3 DNA sequence: TGTGCCAGCAGTTACGGGATGAACGCTGAAGCTTTCTTT. Its translation: CASSYGMNAEAFF.

V gene TRBV6-1 combines with J gene TRBJ2-7; 8 nucleotides agree with TRBD1. With V trimmed by 3 bases and J by 0 bases, 4 bases remained unmatched. This CDR3 comprises 15 residues. Germline values: CDR1 MNHNS, CDR2 SASEGT. DNA of the CDR3: TGTGCCAGCAGTGATCGGGACAGGAGCTCCTACGAGCAGTACTTC. Translated, it gives CASSDRDRSSYEQYF.

The chain combines TRBV5-1 with TRBJ2-3; no definite D call. Germline CDR1 reads SGHRS; CDR2 reads YFSETQ. The CDR3 runs 14 residues. The ends were cut back, 4 bases at V and 2 bases at J, with 11 bases in the middle. The CDR3 spells CASSLAYDTDTQYF. Written as DNA, the CDR3 is TGCGCCAGCAGCCTGGCCTACGACACAGATACGCAGTATTTT. Variable domain in full (rest from reference TRBV5-1 and TRBJ2-3): KAGVTQTPRYLIKTRGQQVTLSCSPISGHRSVSWYQQTPGQGLQFLFEYFSETQRNKGNFPGRFSGRQFSNSRSEMNVSTLELGDSALYLCASSLAYDTDTQYFGPGTRLTVL.

The gene calls are TRBV5-1 and TRBJ1-2, with D uncertain. The CDR3 is 15 amino acids. Between the trimmed V and J ends, which lost 0 bases and 2 bases, there was a span of 11 bases. Germline V gene sequence: CDR1 SGHRS, CDR2 YFSETQ. CDR3 region: CASSLDPAENYGYTF. The CDR3 nucleotides are TGCGCCAGCAGCTTGGATCCTGCCGAGAACTATGGCTACACCTTC.

J is TRBJ1-4 and V is TRBV5-1; TRBD1 matches at 9 bases. The CDR3 is 15 residues long. With V trimmed by 1 base and J by 8 bases, 6 bases remained unmatched. Germline CDR1 is SGHRS and CDR2 is YFSETQ. Here the CDR3 reads CASSLRGQGREKLFF. CDR3 nucleotide sequence: TGCGCCAGCAGCTTGAGGGGACAGGGAAGGGAAAAACTGTTTTTT.

The chain has TRBV4-2 and TRBJ1-1; a possible D gene is TRBD1 (6 bases). CDR3 length equals 16 residues. Trimming removed 1 base from V and 3 bases from J, with 15 bases in between. The germline V gene has CDR1 LGHNA and CDR2 YNFKEQ. The CDR3 sequence: CASSQVRQAGDTEAFF. CDR3 in DNA: TGTGCCAGCAGCCAAGTGAGACAGGCAGGGGACACTGAAGCTTTCTTT.

The chain is built from TRBV4-2 and TRBJ1-1; D might be TRBD1 (6 bases). The V end lost 2 bases, the J end lost 0 bases, and 16 bases lay between the germline ends. The CDR3 contains 17 residues. Per the germline V gene, CDR1 is LGHNA and CDR2 is YNFKEQ. The CDR3 coding sequence is TGTGCCAGCAGCCAACTAACCAACAGGGACGTGAACACTGAAGCTTTCTTT. It yields the protein CASSQLTNRDVNTEAFF.

The chain links TRBV7-9 to TRBJ2-1; D is ambiguous. Germline V gives CDR1 SEHNR, CDR2 FQNEAQ (reference sequence). This CDR3 region has 11 residues. The V end lost 2 bases, the J end lost 9 bases, and 5 bases lay between the germline ends. The CDR3: CASSLNGEQFF. The CDR3 DNA is TGTGCCAGCAGCTTAAACGGTGAGCAGTTCTTC.

This clone came up a few times. The chain recombines TRBV7-9 with TRBJ2-3; D is perhaps TRBD1 (5 bases). V lost 3 bases, J lost 3 bases, and 10 bases lay in between. Germline V CDR1 and CDR2: SEHNR, FQNEAQ (reference sequence). The CDR3 is 14 amino acids. The CDR3 bases are TGTGCCAGCAGCTTCGACAGAGCTACAGATACGCAGTATTTT. This sequence encodes CASSFDRATDTQYF.

The gene calls are TRBV7-9 and TRBJ2-2, with TRBD2 identical over 11 bases. This CDR3 has 16 amino acids. CDR1 is SEHNR, CDR2 FQNEAQ, per germline (reference sequence). V was pared by 5 bases and J by 3 bases, with 5 bases of the junction left unmatched. CDR3 region: CASSARLAGYTGELFF. The CDR3, as DNA: TGTGCCAGCAGCGCCCGACTAGCGGGGTACACCGGGGAGCTGTTTTTT.

In this sample, this clone turned up a few times. The rearrangement uses TRBV28 and TRBJ2-7; D is perhaps TRBD1 (5 bases). V gave up 5 bases and J gave up 5 bases, with 22 bases separating them. The CDR3 extends over 16 amino acids. The germline gives CDR1 MDHEN, CDR2 SYDVKM. The CDR3 loop is CASSTSTRVLLNEQYF. CDR3 sequence (DNA): TGTGCCAGCAGTACCTCGACCAGGGTTCTCCTAAACGAGCAGTACTTC.

The gene calls are TRBV9 and TRBJ2-7; 8 bases match TRBD1. The J segment lost 6 bases and the V segment lost 3 bases, leaving 8 bases of the junction unmatched. This CDR3 has 14 residues. Germline lookup yields CDR1 SGDLS and CDR2 YYNGEE. CDR3 DNA sequence: TGTGCCAGCAGCGAGACAGGGGCAACTTCCGAGCAGTACTTC. It codes for CASSETGATSEQYF.

This clone appeared once. The J gene is TRBJ2-6, the V gene TRBV7-3; 9 bases line up with TRBD2. J gave up 1 base and V 6 bases, and 13 bases lay outside the gene matches. This CDR3 region has 19 residues. The germline gives CDR1 SGHTA, CDR2 FQGTGA. As DNA, the CDR3 is TGTGCCAGCAGTCCCGCCCTTGGGAGCGGGAGGTCTGGGGCCAACGTCCTGACTTTC. Translation: CASSPALGSGRSGANVLTF.

This sequence joins TRBV10-1 and TRBJ1-1, with 7 bases aligning to TRBD1. CDR1 and CDR2 (germline): WNHNN, SYGVQD (reference sequence). After removal of 0 bases from V and 6 bases from J, the junction contained 1 base not matched to a gene. CDR3 length: 13 residues. Here the CDR3 reads CASSESGTAEAFF. Written as DNA, the CDR3 is TGCGCCAGCAGTGAGTCGGGGACAGCTGAAGCTTTCTTT.

V and J are TRBV28 and TRBJ2-1; the match to TRBD1 covers 11 bases. The CDR3 totals 17 residues. Germline assignment: CDR1 MDHEN and CDR2 SYDVKM. Trimming cost V 4 bases and J 5 bases; bases outside gene matches: 10. CDR3: CASSSWDRGTLHNEQFF. The CDR3 coding sequence is TGTGCCAGCAGTTCCTGGGACAGGGGGACCCTACACAATGAGCAGTTCTTC.

CDR3 sequence reads: CASSAWVAGETQYF. CDR3 sequence (DNA): TGTGCCAGCAGTGCCTGGGTAGCTGGGGAGACCCAGTACTTC. The chain employs TRBV2 and TRBJ2-5, with D unclear. Per the germline V gene, CDR1 is SNHLY and CDR2 is FYNNEI. The CDR3 contains 14 residues. Trimming left V 4 bases short and J 5 bases short, with 14 bases between. Together with reference TRBV2 and TRBJ2-5, the CDR3 gives the full variable domain: EPEVTQTPSHQVTQMGQEVILRCVPISNHLYFYWYRQILGQKVEFLVSFYNNEISEKSEIFDDQFSVERPDGSNFTLKIRSTKLEDSAMYFCASSAWVAGETQYFGPGTRLLVL.

The chain combines TRBV6-9 with TRBJ2-7; D perhaps matches TRBD1 (6 bases). V lost 8 bases to trimming and J lost 3 bases, with 20 bases between them. Germline assignment: CDR1 MNHGY and CDR2 SVAAGI. The CDR3 sequence is 15 residues long. The CDR3 nucleotides read TGTGCCAGCCAACAGGGCGCGCCGACCATCTACGAGCAGTACTTC. This encodes CASQQGAPTIYEQYF.

The V gene is TRBV5-4, the J gene TRBJ2-7, with 7 bases lining up with TRBD2. The V gene's germline CDR1 is SGHNT and CDR2 YYREEE (reference sequence). This CDR3 comprises 13 residues. J was trimmed by 6 bases and V by 1 base; bases with no gene match: 4. The chain's CDR3 is CASSLRGLREQYF. Here the CDR3 DNA reads TGTGCCAGCAGCTTGCGGGGACTACGCGAGCAGTACTTC.

This sequence joins TRBV2 and TRBJ1-4; 7 nucleotides line up with TRBD1. This CDR3 has 14 amino acids. Trimming cost V 9 bases and J 5 bases; bases outside gene matches: 9. The germline CDR1 and CDR2 sequences are SNHLY and FYNNEI. The CDR3 bases are TGTGCCAGTCGGAGGGACAGTCTGAATGAAAAACTGTTTTTT. This encodes CASRRDSLNEKLFF. Drawing the rest from reference TRBV2 and TRBJ1-4, the complete variable domain is EPEVTQTPSHQVTQMGQEVILRCVPISNHLYFYWYRQILGQKVEFLVSFYNNEISEKSEIFDDQFSVERPDGSNFTLKIRSTKLEDSAMYFCASRRDSLNEKLFFGSGTQLSVL.

As DNA, the CDR3 is TGTGCCAGCAGGCGACCGGGACAGGGGACGTTCTTC. This encodes CASRRPGQGTFF. This chain connects TRBV27 to TRBJ2-1; the match to TRBD1 covers 10 bases. V dropped 6 bases and J dropped 15; count of bases not matched to a gene: 8. The germline V gene encodes CDR1 MNHEY and CDR2 SMNVEV (reference sequence). The CDR3 contains 12 residues.

This clone appeared a single time. V gene TRBV5-4 combines with J gene TRBJ2-2, with TRBD1 matching over 7 bases. The length of the CDR3 is 16 residues. Germline V gives CDR1 SGHNT, CDR2 YYREEE (reference sequence). V shed 2 bases, J shed 2 bases, and the junction held 6 bases outside the gene matches. CDR3 sequence: CASSLSAGGNTGELFF. The CDR3 bases are TGTGCCAGCAGCTTATCGGCAGGGGGTAACACCGGGGAGCTGTTTTTT.

The chain links TRBV6-5 to TRBJ2-3; 12 positions agree with TRBD1. From germline, CDR1 is MNHEY and CDR2 SVGAGI. The CDR3 length is 16 residues. V trimming: 2 bases; J trimming: 7 bases; junction bases outside the gene matches: 7. The CDR3 bases are TGTGCCAGCAGTTACGGGGGGACAGGGGGCGCGTATACGCAGTATTTT. It codes for CASSYGGTGGAYTQYF.